The next 27 T cell receptor beta chains were all read from a single sample in a study of T cell clonality in common variable immunodeficiency. Points from the study as a whole: Reportedly, TCR beta sequences from common variable immunodeficiency showed fewer deletions and N-nucleotide insertions.

These receptors' targets are unknown. This table comes from immunoSEQ multiplex PCR, and its TCRdb copy is limited to in-frame clones, with some not included. The sample holds 28,000 or so clones, and no clone turns up only once. Sequences were obtained from peripheral blood mononuclear cells. These receptor sequences come from a human donor with common variable immunodeficiency.

A note on this clone: The CDR3 end falls 3 residues outside the read, so it is completed with the germline J gene. J is TRBJ2-5 and V is TRBV19; 7 bases line up with TRBD1. J was trimmed by 2 bases and V by 4 bases; bases with no gene match: 7. CDR1 and CDR2 from the germline V gene are LNHDA and SQIVND (reference sequence). This CDR3 has 15 amino acids. CDR3 sequence reads: CASSKGGSGQETQYF. The CDR3 DNA, read in part, is TGTGCCAGTAGTAAAGGGGGCTCAGGGCAAGAGACC.

This clone has more than one count but fewer than ten. The observed sequence ends 3 residues before the CDR3 terminus, with the missing tail filled in from the germline J gene. The chain links TRBV6-1 to TRBJ2-1; the D gene is possibly TRBD2 (6 bases). The V and J ends lost 2 bases and 2 bases respectively, with 13 bases between them. The CDR3 contains 16 residues. Per the germline V gene, CDR1 is MNHNS and CDR2 is SASEGT. The covered CDR3 bases are TGTGCCAGCAGTGAAAGGACGGGGGATCCCTACAATGAG. Translation gives CASSERTGDPYNE. The entire CDR3 protein is CASSERTGDPYNEQFF.

This clone turned up a few times. The read falls 3 residues short of the CDR3 end, and the missing part is taken from the germline J gene. The chain is built from TRBV11-1 and TRBJ2-1; D perhaps matches TRBD1 (7 bases). Germline V gives CDR1 SGHAT, CDR2 FQDESV (reference sequence). Trimming shortened V by 3 bases and J by 8 bases, and 17 bases separated the two germline ends. The CDR3 sequence is 15 residues long. The CDR3 sequence: CASSFFRGADYEQFF. The covered CDR3 bases are TGTGCCAGCAGCTTCTTCAGGGGGGCAGATTATGAG.

This clone was recorded a few times. The read finishes 3 residues shy of the CDR3 end, and the germline J gene is used to complete it. The genes are TRBV5-5 and TRBJ1-5; no clear D gene. V was shortened by 3 bases and J by 4 bases, with 11 bases between the two germline ends. Germline values: CDR1 SGHKS, CDR2 YYEKEE (reference sequence). The CDR3 loop spans 14 amino acids. CDR3 amino acids: CASSSDTANQPQHF. CDR3 DNA, as far as it was read: TGTGCCAGCAGCTCCGACACTGCTAATCAGCCC.

Comment on this clone: From the germline J gene comes the end of the CDR3, since the read stops 3 residues before it. This chain uses TRBV30 with TRBJ2-2, with 9 nucleotides matching TRBD2. In germline, CDR1 is GTSNPN, CDR2 SVGIG (reference sequence). With 8 bases clipped from V and 0 bases from J, the junction kept 4 bases outside the gene matches. The CDR3 is made up of 14 amino acids. This CDR3 reads CAAGLAANTGELFF. The covered CDR3 bases are TGTGCCGCGGGACTAGCCGCGAACACCGGGGAG.

A note on this clone: With the read ending 3 residues before the CDR3 end, the germline J gene is used to fill in that end. The chain carries TRBV19 and TRBJ1-5; perhaps TRBD1 as D (6 bases). Trimming stripped 6 bases from V and 4 bases from J, with 10 bases between. This CDR3 has 13 residues. Germline loops: CDR1 LNHDA, CDR2 SQIVND (reference sequence). This chain's CDR3 is CASRGGANQPQHF. The CDR3 DNA, read in part, is TGTGCCAGTAGGGGGGGGGCGAATCAGCCC.

For this clone: The read halts 3 residues ahead of the CDR3 end, with the missing end drawn from the germline J gene. The chain joins TRBV30 to TRBJ1-1; tentatively, D is TRBD1 (6 bases). V was shortened by 4 bases and J by 3 bases, with 12 bases between the two germline ends. Germline V lookup: CDR1 GTSNPN, CDR2 SVGIG (reference sequence). CDR3 size: 13 residues. The CDR3 bases that were read are TGTGCCTGGACCCGGGACACTTACACTGAA. Translation gives CAWTRDTYTE. The whole CDR3 protein is CAWTRDTYTEAFF. Supplemented by reference TRBV30 and TRBJ1-1, the full variable domain reads SQTIHQWPATLVQPVGSPLSLECTVEGTSNPNLYWYRQAAGRGLQLLFYSVGIGQISSEVPQNLSASRPQDRQFILSSKKLLLSDSGFYLCAWTRDTYTEAFFGQGTRLTVV.

Remarks on this clone: The read finishes 3 residues shy of the CDR3 end, and the germline J gene is used to complete it. V gene TRBV6-2 or TRBV6-3 combines with J gene TRBJ1-2; D not certain. Germline V CDR1 and CDR2: MNHEY, SVGEGT. The CDR3 extends over 11 amino acids. The CDR3 sequence: CASSSRWGYTF. CDR3 bases read: TGTGCCAGCAGCTCGCGGTGGGGC.

Turning to this clone: The sequence runs out 3 residues before the end of the CDR3; the remainder is reconstructed from the germline J gene. The chain has TRBV18 and TRBJ1-5; TRBD1 agrees at 9 bases. Germline V gives CDR1 KGHSH, CDR2 LQKENI. The V and J ends lost 8 bases and 6 bases, in that order; junction bases with no gene match: 23. CDR3 length: 19 amino acids. CDR3 DNA (partial): TGTGCCAGCGGGAGCACGGGACAGGGCGGGGGTCGGTCCGCTCAGCCC. Encoded protein: CASGSTGQGGGRSAQP. The whole CDR3 protein reads CASGSTGQGGGRSAQPQHF.

For this clone: The read stops 3 residues short of the end of the CDR3; the missing end is completed from the germline J gene. This chain connects TRBV7-9 to TRBJ2-7, with D perhaps TRBD1 (5 bases). Deletions cut 4 bases from V and 3 bases from J, with 13 bases between. Germline V lookup: CDR1 SEHNR, CDR2 FQNEAQ (reference sequence). The CDR3 has 14 amino acids. Incomplete CDR3 DNA: TGTGCCAGCAGCTCCAGGGTAAGGGGCTACGAG. Translating gives CASSSRVRGYE. The complete CDR3 sequence is CASSSRVRGYEQYF. Looking up the rest from reference TRBV7-9 and TRBJ2-7 gives the full variable domain: DTGVSQNPRHKITKRGQNVTFRCDPISEHNRLYWYRQTLGQGPEFLTYFQNEAQLEKSRLLSDRFSAERPKGSFSTLEIQRTEQGDSAMYLCASSSRVRGYEQYFGPGTRLTVT.

This clone rates as medium-sized. The read halts 3 residues ahead of the CDR3 end, with the missing end drawn from the germline J gene. The chain employs TRBV20-1 and TRBJ2-1; D not resolved. The CDR3 has 14 amino acids. V lost 0 bases and J 7 bases, leaving 13 bases between the germline ends. The germline gives CDR1 DFQATT, CDR2 SNEGSKA (reference sequence). CDR3 DNA, as far as it was read: TGCAGTGCTAGAGAGTGGGCTCGGCTGAATGAG. Protein sequence: CSAREWARLNE. In full, the CDR3 is CSAREWARLNEQFF.

For this clone: Coverage ceases 3 residues before the CDR3 finishes, and the germline J gene fills in the end. The chain joins TRBV6-1 to TRBJ2-3, with D uncertain. Trimming took 1 base from V and 2 from J, leaving 4 bases between them. The CDR3 spans 13 residues. The germline gives CDR1 MNHNS, CDR2 SASEGT. Incomplete CDR3 DNA: TGTGCCAGCAGTGAAGTGGCCACAGATACG. Its protein product is CASSEVATDT. The full CDR3 reads CASSEVATDTQYF.

The table lists this clone with many counts. The read falls 3 residues short of the CDR3 end, and the missing part is taken from the germline J gene. The chain joins TRBV30 to TRBJ1-2; D is possibly TRBD1 (6 bases). The V gene's germline CDR1 is GTSNPN and CDR2 SVGIG (reference sequence). The V gene lost 2 bases and the J gene lost 5 bases, with 9 bases spanning the gap. The CDR3 length is 12 residues. Partial CDR3 DNA: TGTGCCTGGAGTAGGGGGAAGTATGGC. Its translation: CAWSRGKYG. The CDR3, in full, reads CAWSRGKYGYTF.

This clone was seen many times. Read data end 3 residues before the CDR3 end; the end is taken from the germline J gene. The V call is TRBV5-6, the J call TRBJ2-5, with 7 bases identical to TRBD2. This CDR3 is built from 14 residues. CDR1 is SGHDT, CDR2 YYEEEE, per germline. V lost 2 bases to trimming and J lost 4 bases; unmatched junction nucleotides: 5. Incomplete CDR3 DNA: TGTGCCAGCAGCTTAGGACTAGTAAGAGAGACC. Translated: CASSLGLVRET. The full CDR3 sequence reads CASSLGLVRETQYF.

This clone was recorded many times. The read terminates 3 residues before the CDR3 end, so the remaining end is supplied by the germline J gene. V usage is TRBV14 and J usage is TRBJ2-3; 9 positions agree with TRBD1. Germline V CDR1 and CDR2: SGHDN, FVKESK. This CDR3 is 15 amino acids long. Trimming at V came to 4 bases and at J to 4 bases, leaving 6 bases not matched to a gene. CDR3: CASSLRGQGPDTQYF. The covered CDR3 bases are TGTGCCAGCAGCCTCCGGGGACAGGGACCAGATACG.

The sample holds a few counts of this clone. The CDR3 end lies 3 residues beyond the end of the read and is filled in from the germline J gene. The chain recombines TRBV18 with TRBJ2-4; 11 nucleotides match TRBD2. This CDR3 is 18 amino acids long. The V gene's germline CDR1 is KGHSH and CDR2 LQKENI. J gave up 0 bases and V 3 bases, and 7 bases lay outside the gene matches. The sequenced CDR3 bases are TGTGCCAGCTCACCCCTAGCGGGGGGTCGACTAGCCAAAAACATT. This sequence encodes CASSPLAGGRLAKNI. The full CDR3 protein is CASSPLAGGRLAKNIQYF.

In its sample, this clone was seen many times. The sequenced fragment ends 3 residues before the CDR3 boundary, so the rest is inferred from the germline J gene. The chain combines TRBV30 with TRBJ2-7; D may be TRBD2 (7 bases). This CDR3 is built from 14 residues. V lost 0 bases, J lost 4 bases, and 13 bases lay in between. The germline V gene has CDR1 GTSNPN and CDR2 SVGIG (reference sequence). The sequenced CDR3 bases are TGTGCCTGGAGTGTAGGGGGGGCAGGGTACGAG. As protein: CAWSVGGAGYE. The full CDR3 protein is CAWSVGGAGYEQYF.

In its sample, this clone was seen many times. The read gets to within 3 residues of the CDR3 end, and the germline J gene fills in the rest. The J gene is TRBJ2-3, the V gene TRBV19, with 7 positions matching TRBD1. Per the germline V gene, CDR1 is LNHDA and CDR2 is SQIVND (reference sequence). V was clipped by 4 bases and J by 6 bases; unmatched bases: 10. The CDR3 covers 15 residues. The CDR3 DNA, read in part, is TGTGCCAGTAGTACCGGGACAGAAAGGGGGGATACG. This codes for CASSTGTERGDT. From start to end, the CDR3 is CASSTGTERGDTQYF.

In this sample, this clone turned up many times. The CDR3 extends 3 residues past the end of the read, so its final part is completed from the germline J gene. The gene calls are TRBV7-9 and TRBJ2-5; 12 bases are shared with TRBD2. V was pared by 3 bases and J by 5 bases, with 4 bases of the junction left unmatched. CDR1 and CDR2 from the germline V gene are SEHNR and FQNEAQ (reference sequence). The CDR3 spans 15 residues. Partial CDR3 DNA: TGTGCCAGCAGCTTCCTAGCGGGGGGGCATGAGACC. It translates to CASSFLAGGHET. The full CDR3 reads CASSFLAGGHETQYF.

This clone was seen more than once but under ten times. The limits of the CDR3 on the DNA are not certain, so only TCRdb's listed CDR3 is given. The gene calls are TRBV19 and TRBJ2-1; no DNA check was done on the table's D call, TRBD1-2. Germline V CDR1 and CDR2: LNHDA, SQIVND (reference sequence). Including both end residues, the CDR3 is 17 amino acids long. The CDR3 loop reads CASTKPGWDFRGNEQFF.

The table lists this clone with many counts. The read halts 3 residues ahead of the CDR3 end, with the missing end drawn from the germline J gene. The V call is TRBV5-1, the J call TRBJ2-5; possibly TRBD1 for D (5 bases). From germline, CDR1 is SGHRS and CDR2 YFSETQ. This CDR3 contains 14 residues. Deletions cut 2 bases from V and 1 base from J, with 9 bases between. The sequenced CDR3 bases are TGCGCCAGCAGCTTACAGGATGCCCAAGAGACC. It yields the protein CASSLQDAQET. The entire CDR3 protein reads CASSLQDAQETQYF.

This clone was recorded at least ten times. The CDR3 end lies 3 residues beyond the end of the read and is filled in from the germline J gene. This chain uses TRBV7-2 with TRBJ2-7; 10 nucleotides align to TRBD2. CDR3 length: 15 amino acids. The germline V gene has CDR1 SGHTA and CDR2 FQGNSA. V gave up 6 bases and J gave up 1 base; unmatched junction bases: 6. The CDR3 loop reads CASRASGGSSYEQYF. CDR3 bases read: TGTGCCAGCAGGGCTAGCGGGGGTAGTTCCTACGAG.

There are many counts of this clone. The CDR3 is cut off 3 residues early in the read; its end comes from the germline J gene. This chain uses TRBV15 with TRBJ2-5, with D perhaps TRBD1 (6 bases). Trimming removed 0 bases at V and 4 bases at J, with 12 bases between. This CDR3 contains 15 residues. Germline loops: CDR1 LNHNV, CDR2 YYDKDF (reference sequence). The CDR3 protein is CATSRDRGQGETQYF. Partial CDR3 DNA: TGTGCCACCAGCAGAGACCGGGGACAAGGAGAGACC.

Remarks on this clone: The CDR3 is cut off 3 residues early in the read; its end comes from the germline J gene. The chain has TRBV7-3 and TRBJ2-3, with D possibly matching TRBD2 (6 bases). The ends were cut back, 2 bases at V and 0 bases at J, with 12 bases in the middle. The germline CDR1 and CDR2 sequences are SGHTA and FQGTGA. The CDR3 totals 16 residues. The part of the CDR3 DNA that was read is TGTGCCAGCAGCTTAGAGTCGGCGGGGAGCACAGATACG. Translation gives CASSLESAGSTDT. The complete CDR3 protein is CASSLESAGSTDTQYF.

CDR3 DNA (partial): TGTGCCAGCTCCCCTCTGGGGGAGGGGGTTGGCGAG. Translated: CASSPLGEGVGE. The CDR3 in its entirety is CASSPLGEGVGEQYF. The chain links TRBV18 to TRBJ2-7; possible D gene TRBD2, 7 bases. The CDR3 end lies 3 residues beyond the end of the read and is filled in from the germline J gene. V lost 6 bases to trimming and J lost 6 bases, with 21 bases between them. There are 15 residues in the CDR3. Germline V gene lookup returns CDR1 KGHSH and CDR2 LQKENI.

Many counts were recorded for this clone. With the read ending 3 residues before the CDR3 end, the germline J gene is used to fill in that end. This chain connects TRBV30 to TRBJ2-5; no clear D gene. The CDR3 extends over 13 amino acids. Trimming left V 0 bases short and J 2 bases short, with 7 bases between. Germline V gives CDR1 GTSNPN, CDR2 SVGIG (reference sequence). The CDR3 DNA, read in part, is TGTGCCTGGAGTGTAAGACTGCAAGAGACC. The encoded protein is CAWSVRLQET. The full CDR3 reads CAWSVRLQETQYF.

CDR3 region: CASSIVSGGSYEQYF. CDR3 DNA (partial): TGTGCCAGTAGTATAGTCTCAGGTGGTAGCTACGAG. The chain is built from TRBV19 and TRBJ2-7, with D hard to call. The read gets to within 3 residues of the CDR3 end, and the germline J gene fills in the rest. The CDR3 is made up of 15 amino acids. The V gene's germline CDR1 is LNHDA and CDR2 SQIVND (reference sequence). The germline V and J ends were trimmed by 1 base and 3 bases, with 13 bases remaining between them. Supplemented by reference TRBV19 and TRBJ2-7, the full variable domain reads DGGITQSPKYLFRKEGQNVTLSCEQNLNHDAMYWYRQDPGQGLRLIYYSQIVNDFQKGDIAEGYSVSREKKESFPLTVTSAQKNPTAFYLCASSIVSGGSYEQYFGPGTRLTVT.